A selection of T cell receptor beta chains follows, all from one sample in a study of blood T cell repertoires in COVID-19. Profiled with immunoSEQ multiplex PCR; TCRdb holds only in-frame clones, not every one. Seen here are under 250,000 clones, roughly 85% observed once, and the top ten hold roughly 5.3%. The sequenced sample was peripheral blood. The source of these receptors is a man over 45 with COVID-19, enrolled during active disease. CDR3s leave out the opening cysteine and the closing phenylalanine or tryptophan. A D gene is named only where the DNA matches it firmly. Rows give clone size only sometimes, using once, few, many, or a class for an expanded clone.

v_call clone_size d_call cdr3_aa
TRBV6-2/TRBV6-3 NA TRBD1 ASSVTGVTEAF
TRBV2 NA NA ASGGDTDTQY
TRBV28 NA NA ASSFKEKLF
TRBV5-1 few NA ASSREGGSGTGELF
TRBV6-6 NA NA ASSYPDSPLH
TRBV25-1 NA TRBD1 ASSEPLRGGKGNQPQH
TRBV7-2 NA NA ASSLGAGPPYEQY
TRBV10-3 NA NA AILDRLNTEAF
TRBV18 NA TRBD1 ASSTDRVSYEQY
TRBV29-1 NA NA SAKLTNGNTEAF
TRBV3-1/TRBV3-2 NA TRBD1 ASSQIGQGREETQY
TRBV19 few TRBD1 ASSMGQGNTEAF
TRBV7-9 NA NA ASSFRDTRAIY
TRBV27 NA NA ASGQSKKGTGELF
TRBV13 NA NA ASSLGGETVNSPLH
TRBV7-7 NA NA ASSLDGGSNEKLF
TRBV11-2 few NA ASSAGLGGNTIY
TRBV5-1 once NA ASSSQGQGGTDTQY
TRBV14 NA TRBD1 ASSPGTGGFGYT
TRBV5-8 once NA ASSLVQEGNYGYT
TRBV29-1 few TRBD1 SVEAPDRLSPAKNIQY
TRBV7-9 NA TRBD1 ASSLKQGVNYGYT
TRBV30 NA TRBD2 AWGRLRGIYEQY
TRBV6-5 NA NA ASRLIGAAGNTIY
TRBV2 once NA ARGALAGASYEQY
TRBV4-1 few NA ASSQTRVTENSPLH
TRBV20-1 NA NA SARLQALVF
TRBV2 once NA ASSDFVTPILNQPQH
TRBV11-2 NA TRBD2 ASSSPGGGRYEQY
TRBV6-5 NA TRBD2 ASTWGGTEQY
TRBV30 once NA AWSVPSRQYNEQF
TRBV4-1 few NA ASSQGAIRSKGAHYGYT
TRBV24-1 NA TRBD2 ATSGGGETQY
TRBV5-6 NA NA ASSSRLAKNIQY
TRBV2 NA TRBD1 ASKRQGNQPQH
TRBV4-3 few TRBD1 ASSQARQGYYEQY
TRBV5-1 NA TRBD2 ASSLTSSGETQY
TRBV11-2 NA NA ASSFSVDFEQY
TRBV7-9 NA TRBD2 ASPPGVAGAQETQY
TRBV12-3/TRBV12-4 NA NA ASRPDRFYEQY
TRBV11-2 NA TRBD1 ASSLGWTGRDNSPLH
TRBV5-1 NA TRBD2 ASSSPTSGGLTYNEQF